The present entry profiles one TCR beta chain with its context. The sample comes from a study of blood T cell repertoires in COVID-19. The overall study: COVID-19 samples collected from the United States, Italy and Spain covered acute and convalescent phases.

The germline CDR1 and CDR2 sequences are LGHNA and YNFKEQ. This CDR3 is 14 amino acids long. The ends lost 4 bases at V and 6 bases at J; junction bases unmatched: 8. As handled by the study authors: Amplification of reference gene primers was used by the study to estimate nucleated cell counts. TCRdb's table, derived via immunoSEQ multiplex PCR, lists solely in-frame clones and lacks some. The DNA gave D and trimming, while V, J and clone size come from that table. Of roughly 250,000 clones in the sample, 85% to 90% are singletons; the top ten hold over 2%. Participants were placed into cohorts based on the clinical history they reported.

The specimen sequenced was PBMCs or T cells enriched from blood (not recorded which). The receptor's source is a woman aged 18-29 years who had recovered from COVID-19. The chain recombines TRBV4-2 with TRBJ1-1, with TRBD1 identical over 7 bases. This chain's CDR3 is CASSPLDRAPEAFF. The CDR3 coding sequence is TGTGCCAGCAGCCCCCTAGACAGGGCCCCTGAAGCTTTCTTT.